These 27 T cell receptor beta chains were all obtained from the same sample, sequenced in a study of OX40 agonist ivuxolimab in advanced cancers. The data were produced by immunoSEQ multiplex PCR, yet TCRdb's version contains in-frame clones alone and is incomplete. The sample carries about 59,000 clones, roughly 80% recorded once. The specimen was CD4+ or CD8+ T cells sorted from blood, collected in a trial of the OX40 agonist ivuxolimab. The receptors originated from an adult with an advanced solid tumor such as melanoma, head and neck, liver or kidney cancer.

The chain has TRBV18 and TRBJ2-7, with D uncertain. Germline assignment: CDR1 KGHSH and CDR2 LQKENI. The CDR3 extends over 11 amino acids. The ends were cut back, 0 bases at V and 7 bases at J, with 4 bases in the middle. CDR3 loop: CASSPPGEQYF. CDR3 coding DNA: TGTGCCAGCTCACCACCGGGGGAGCAGTACTTC.

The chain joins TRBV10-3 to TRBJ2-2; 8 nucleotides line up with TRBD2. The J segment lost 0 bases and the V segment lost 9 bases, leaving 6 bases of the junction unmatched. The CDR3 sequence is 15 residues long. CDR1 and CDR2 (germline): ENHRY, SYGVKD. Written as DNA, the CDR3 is TGTGCCATATCGCGGGGGGCCGCGAACACCGGGGAGCTGTTTTTT. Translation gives CAISRGAANTGELFF.

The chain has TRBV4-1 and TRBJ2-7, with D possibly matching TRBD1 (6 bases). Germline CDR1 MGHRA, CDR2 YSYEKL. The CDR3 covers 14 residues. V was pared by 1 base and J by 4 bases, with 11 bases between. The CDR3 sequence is CASSQVGGRYEQYF. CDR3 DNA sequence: TGCGCCAGCAGCCAAGTAGGGGGAAGATACGAGCAGTACTTC.

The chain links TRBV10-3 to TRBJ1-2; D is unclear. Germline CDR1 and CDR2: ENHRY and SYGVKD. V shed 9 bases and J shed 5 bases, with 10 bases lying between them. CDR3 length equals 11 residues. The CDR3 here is CAMRQEYGYTF. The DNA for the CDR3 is TGTGCCATGCGCCAGGAGTATGGCTACACCTTC.

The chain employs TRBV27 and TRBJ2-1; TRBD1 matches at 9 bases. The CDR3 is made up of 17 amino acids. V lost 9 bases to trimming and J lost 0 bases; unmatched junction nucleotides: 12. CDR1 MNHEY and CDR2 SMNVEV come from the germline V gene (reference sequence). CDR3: CAREPGQGLSSYNEQFF. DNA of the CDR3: TGTGCCAGAGAGCCGGGACAGGGATTGAGCTCCTACAATGAGCAGTTCTTC.

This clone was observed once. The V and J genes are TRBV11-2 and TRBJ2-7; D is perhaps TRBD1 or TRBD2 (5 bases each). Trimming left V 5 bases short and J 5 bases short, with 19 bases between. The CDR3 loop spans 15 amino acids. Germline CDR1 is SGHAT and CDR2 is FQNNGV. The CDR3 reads CASSPLLARGDEQYF. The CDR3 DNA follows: TGTGCCAGCAGCCCCCTTTTGGCCCGGGGCGACGAGCAGTACTTC. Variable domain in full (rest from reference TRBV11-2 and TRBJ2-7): EAGVAQSPRYKIIEKRQSVAFWCNPISGHATLYWYQQILGQGPKLLIQFQNNGVVDDSQLPKDRFSAERLKGVDSTLKIQPAKLEDSAVYLCASSPLLARGDEQYFGPGTRLTVT.

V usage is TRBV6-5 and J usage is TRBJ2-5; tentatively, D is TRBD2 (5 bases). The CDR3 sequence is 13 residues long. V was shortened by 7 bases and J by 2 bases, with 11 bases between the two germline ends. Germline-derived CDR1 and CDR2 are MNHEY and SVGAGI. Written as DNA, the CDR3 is TGTGCCAGCACAGGAGGACTTCAAGAGACCCAGTACTTC. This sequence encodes CASTGGLQETQYF.

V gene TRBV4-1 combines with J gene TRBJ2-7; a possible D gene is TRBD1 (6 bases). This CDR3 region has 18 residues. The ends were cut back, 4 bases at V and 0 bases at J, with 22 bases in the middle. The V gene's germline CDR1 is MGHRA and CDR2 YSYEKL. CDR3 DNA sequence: TGCGCCAGCAGCCTCCGGGACACGGACGCCATGAGCTCCTACGAGCAGTACTTC. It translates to CASSLRDTDAMSSYEQYF.

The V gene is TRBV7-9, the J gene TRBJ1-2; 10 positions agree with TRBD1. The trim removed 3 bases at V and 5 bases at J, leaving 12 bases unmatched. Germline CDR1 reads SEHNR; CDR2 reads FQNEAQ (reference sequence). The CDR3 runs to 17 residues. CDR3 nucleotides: TGTGCCAGCAGCTTTTCTAGGGACAGGGGCTCAATGTATGGCTACACCTTC. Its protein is CASSFSRDRGSMYGYTF.

The CDR3 protein is CAISSLGWGTEAFF. The CDR3 DNA is TGTGCCATCAGTTCACTAGGATGGGGCACTGAAGCTTTCTTT. The V and J genes are TRBV10-3 and TRBJ1-1; unclear D gene. The length of the CDR3 is 14 residues. Germline V gene lookup returns CDR1 ENHRY and CDR2 SYGVKD. Trimming left V 5 bases short and J 4 bases short, with 14 bases between.

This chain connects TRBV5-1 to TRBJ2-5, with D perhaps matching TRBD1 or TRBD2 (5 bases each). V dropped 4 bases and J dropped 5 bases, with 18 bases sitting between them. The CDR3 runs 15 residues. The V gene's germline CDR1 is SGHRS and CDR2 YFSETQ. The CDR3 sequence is CASSRWDPGSETQYF. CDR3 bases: TGCGCCAGCAGCCGGTGGGACCCCGGCTCGGAGACCCAGTACTTC.

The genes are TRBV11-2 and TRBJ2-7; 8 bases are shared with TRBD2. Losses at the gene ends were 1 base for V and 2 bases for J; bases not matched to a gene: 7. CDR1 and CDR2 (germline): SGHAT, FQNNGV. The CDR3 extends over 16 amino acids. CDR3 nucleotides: TGTGCCAGCAGCTTAGGGGCCCGGACTAGCCCCTACGAGCAGTACTTC. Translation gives CASSLGARTSPYEQYF. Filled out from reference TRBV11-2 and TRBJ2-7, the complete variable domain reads EAGVAQSPRYKIIEKRQSVAFWCNPISGHATLYWYQQILGQGPKLLIQFQNNGVVDDSQLPKDRFSAERLKGVDSTLKIQPAKLEDSAVYLCASSLGARTSPYEQYFGPGTRLTVT.

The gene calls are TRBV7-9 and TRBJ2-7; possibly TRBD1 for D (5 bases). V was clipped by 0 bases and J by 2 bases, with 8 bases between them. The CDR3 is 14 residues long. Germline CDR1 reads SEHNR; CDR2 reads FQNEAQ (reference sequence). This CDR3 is CASSLASQAYEQYF. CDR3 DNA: TGTGCCAGCAGCTTAGCGTCACAGGCCTACGAGCAGTACTTC.

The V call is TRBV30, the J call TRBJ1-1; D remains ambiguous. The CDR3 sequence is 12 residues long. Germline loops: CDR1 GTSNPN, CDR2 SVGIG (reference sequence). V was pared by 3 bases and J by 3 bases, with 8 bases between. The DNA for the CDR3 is TGTGCCTGGAGGGGCTCGGACACTGAAGCTTTCTTT. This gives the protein CAWRGSDTEAFF.

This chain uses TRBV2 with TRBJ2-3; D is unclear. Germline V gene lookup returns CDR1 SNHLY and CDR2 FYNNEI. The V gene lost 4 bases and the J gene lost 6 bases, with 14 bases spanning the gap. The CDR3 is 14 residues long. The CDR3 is CASSGRIILDTQYF. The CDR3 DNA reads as TGTGCCAGCAGTGGGCGGATCATATTGGATACGCAGTATTTT.

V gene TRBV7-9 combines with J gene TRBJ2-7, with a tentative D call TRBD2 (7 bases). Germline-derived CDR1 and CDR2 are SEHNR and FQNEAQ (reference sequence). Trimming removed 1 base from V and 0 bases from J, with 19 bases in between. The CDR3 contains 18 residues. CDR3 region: CASSLGPGGARSSYEQYF. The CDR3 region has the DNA TGTGCCAGCAGCTTAGGACCTGGGGGGGCTCGGAGCTCCTACGAGCAGTACTTC.

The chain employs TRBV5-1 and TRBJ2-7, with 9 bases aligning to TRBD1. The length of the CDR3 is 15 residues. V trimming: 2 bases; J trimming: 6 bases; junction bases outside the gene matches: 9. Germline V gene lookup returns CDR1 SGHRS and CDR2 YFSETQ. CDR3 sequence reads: CASSFTGGAVTEQYF. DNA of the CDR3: TGCGCCAGCAGCTTCACAGGGGGCGCGGTGACCGAGCAGTACTTC.

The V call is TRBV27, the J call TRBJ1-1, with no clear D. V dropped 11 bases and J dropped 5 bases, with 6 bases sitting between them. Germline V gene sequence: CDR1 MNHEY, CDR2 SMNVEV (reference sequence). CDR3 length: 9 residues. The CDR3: CAGLTEAFF. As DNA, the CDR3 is TGTGCCGGACTAACTGAAGCTTTCTTT.

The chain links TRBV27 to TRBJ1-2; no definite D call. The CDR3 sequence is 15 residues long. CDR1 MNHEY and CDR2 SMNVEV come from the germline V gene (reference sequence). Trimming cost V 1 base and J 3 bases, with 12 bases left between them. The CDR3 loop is CASSLYGSLDYGYTF. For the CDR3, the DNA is TGTGCCAGCAGTTTATATGGGTCTCTGGACTATGGCTACACCTTC.

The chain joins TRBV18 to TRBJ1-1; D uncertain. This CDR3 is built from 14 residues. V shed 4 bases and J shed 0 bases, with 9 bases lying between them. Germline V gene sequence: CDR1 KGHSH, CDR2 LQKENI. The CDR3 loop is CASSQSQMNTEAFF. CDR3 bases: TGTGCCAGCTCACAGAGTCAAATGAACACTGAAGCTTTCTTT.

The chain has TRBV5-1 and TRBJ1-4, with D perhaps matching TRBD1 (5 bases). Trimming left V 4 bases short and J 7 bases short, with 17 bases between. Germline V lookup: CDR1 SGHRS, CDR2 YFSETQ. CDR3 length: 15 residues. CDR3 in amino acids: CASSQAGGKGEKLFF. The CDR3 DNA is TGCGCCAGCAGCCAAGCTGGGGGTAAAGGTGAAAAACTGTTTTTT.

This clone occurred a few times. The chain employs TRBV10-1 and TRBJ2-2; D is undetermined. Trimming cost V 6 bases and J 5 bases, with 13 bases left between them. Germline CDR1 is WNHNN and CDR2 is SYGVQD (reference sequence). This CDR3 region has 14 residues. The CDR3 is CASRQTSFTGELFF. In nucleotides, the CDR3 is TGCGCCAGCAGGCAAACTTCGTTTACCGGGGAGCTGTTTTTT.

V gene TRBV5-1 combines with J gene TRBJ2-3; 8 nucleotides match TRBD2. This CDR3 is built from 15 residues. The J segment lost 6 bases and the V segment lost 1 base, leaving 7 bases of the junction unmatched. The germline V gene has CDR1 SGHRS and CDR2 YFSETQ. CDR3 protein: CASSLSGGAFDTQYF. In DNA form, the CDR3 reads TGCGCCAGCAGCTTGTCCGGGGGGGCATTTGATACGCAGTATTTT.

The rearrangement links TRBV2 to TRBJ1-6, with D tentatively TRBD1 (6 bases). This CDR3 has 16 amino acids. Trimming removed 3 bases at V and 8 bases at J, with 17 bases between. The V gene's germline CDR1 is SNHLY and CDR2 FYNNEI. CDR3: CASSDAPGGLDSPLHF. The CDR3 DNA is TGTGCCAGCAGTGACGCCCCGGGGGGCCTAGATTCACCCCTCCACTTT. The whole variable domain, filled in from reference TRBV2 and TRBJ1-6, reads EPEVTQTPSHQVTQMGQEVILRCVPISNHLYFYWYRQILGQKVEFLVSFYNNEISEKSEIFDDQFSVERPDGSNFTLKIRSTKLEDSAMYFCASSDAPGGLDSPLHFGNGTRLTVT.

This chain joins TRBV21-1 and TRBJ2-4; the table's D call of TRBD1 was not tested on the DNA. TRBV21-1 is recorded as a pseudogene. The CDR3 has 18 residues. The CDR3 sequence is CASSKVQNETGGRNIQYF. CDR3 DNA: TGTGCCAGCAGCAAAGTCCAGAATGAGACAGGGGGCCGAAACATTCAGTACTTC.

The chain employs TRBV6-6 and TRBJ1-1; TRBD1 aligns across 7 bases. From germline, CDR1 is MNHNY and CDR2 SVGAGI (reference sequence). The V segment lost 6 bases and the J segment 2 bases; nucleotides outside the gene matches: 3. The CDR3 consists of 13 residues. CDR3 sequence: CASRRTGNTEAFF. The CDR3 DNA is TGTGCCAGCAGGAGGACAGGTAACACTGAAGCTTTCTTT.

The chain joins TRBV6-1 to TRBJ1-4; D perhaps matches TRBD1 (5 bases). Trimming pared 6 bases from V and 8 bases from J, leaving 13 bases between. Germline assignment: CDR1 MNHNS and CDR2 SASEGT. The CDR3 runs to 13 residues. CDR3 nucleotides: TGTGCCAGCAGGGGGGTTTGGCGGGAAAAACTGTTTTTT. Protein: CASRGVWREKLFF.